These 32 T cell receptor beta chains came from one sample sequenced in a study of CD4 T cells in relation to SARS-CoV-2 and coronaviruses. These receptors have no known antigen. The unexposed donors gave CD4+ T cells in about 2010-2019, prior to COVID-19. Isolation of CD4+ T cells took place after 10 days in culture. Using immunoSEQ multiplex PCR, the repertoire was profiled, and TCRdb retains in-frame clones only, with some absent. In the table there are 25,000 to 30,000 clones, over 70% of which are singletons. Sample: CD4+ T cells from PBMCs, cultured in vitro. The receptors derive from a human donor in good health.

V is TRBV7-8 and J is TRBJ2-1; 7 positions match TRBD2. V lost 5 bases and J lost 9; bases outside the gene matches: 10. The germline V gene encodes CDR1 SGHVS and CDR2 FQNEAQ. The CDR3 spans 14 residues. Here the CDR3 DNA reads TGTGCCAGCAGCCTACGACTAGCCGGAGCTGAGCAGTTCTTC. This sequence encodes CASSLRLAGAEQFF.

The chain combines TRBV4-1 with TRBJ1-6; D call uncertain. The CDR3 is 15 residues long. V dropped 0 bases and J dropped 6 bases, with 9 bases sitting between them. The germline CDR1 and CDR2 sequences are MGHRA and YSYEKL. The CDR3 region is CASSQDGLGNSPLHF. As DNA, the CDR3 is TGCGCCAGCAGCCAAGATGGTTTAGGTAATTCACCCCTCCACTTT.

The chain carries TRBV7-2 and TRBJ2-7; D perhaps matches TRBD2 (5 bases). This CDR3 is built from 15 residues. Germline V gene sequence: CDR1 SGHTA, CDR2 FQGNSA. Trimming cost V 1 base and J 0 bases, with 10 bases left between them. CDR3 DNA sequence: TGTGCCAGCAGCTTAGGAGAGGGTAGCTCCTACGAGCAGTACTTC. Translated, it gives CASSLGEGSSYEQYF.

This clone came up a few times. The chain joins TRBV7-9 to TRBJ1-2; D remains ambiguous. V was cut by 5 bases and J by 3 bases, with 10 bases left in between. The germline gives CDR1 SEHNR, CDR2 FQNEAQ (reference sequence). CDR3 length: 13 amino acids. CDR3: CASSPSQDYGYTF. CDR3 DNA sequence: TGTGCCAGCAGCCCAAGCCAAGACTATGGCTACACCTTC.

The chain has TRBV5-1 and TRBJ2-5, with unresolved D. The CDR3 totals 16 residues. Germline values: CDR1 SGHRS, CDR2 YFSETQ. The germline V and J ends were trimmed by 4 bases and 5 bases, with 21 bases remaining between them. The CDR3, as DNA: TGCGCCAGCAGCGCCCTCCCTTTCTCGGTAGGGGAGACCCAGTACTTC. Its protein product is CASSALPFSVGETQYF.

This clone has just a few counts. V is TRBV5-6 and J is TRBJ2-1, with TRBD2 matching 11 bases. This CDR3 is built from 15 residues. The V gene's germline CDR1 is SGHDT and CDR2 YYEEEE. The J segment lost 3 bases and the V segment lost 4 bases, leaving 3 bases of the junction unmatched. In DNA form, the CDR3 reads TGTGCCAGCAGCGCGGGACTAGCGGACTACAATGAGCAGTTCTTC. Amino acids: CASSAGLADYNEQFF.

The chain links TRBV7-2 to TRBJ1-2; 10 bases agree with TRBD1. This CDR3 has 16 amino acids. CDR1 and CDR2 (germline): SGHTA, FQGNSA. The V gene end was trimmed by 6 bases and the J gene end by 6 bases; junction bases not matched to a gene: 13. The CDR3 protein is CASSPSRDRGIHGYTF. The DNA of the CDR3 is TGTGCCAGCAGTCCTTCCCGGGACAGGGGTATTCATGGCTACACCTTC.

This clone was counted once. At one of its ends the junction is not consistent with the germline gene, which may arise from a read error. This chain uses TRBV7-2 with TRBJ2-5, with TRBD2 identical over 10 bases. The CDR3 is 16 amino acids. Germline V gene sequence: CDR1 SGHTA, CDR2 FQGNSA. The CDR3 here is CASTLDGTSVGETQYF. DNA of the CDR3: TGTGCCAGCACCTTAGATGGGACTAGCGTCGGAGAGACCCAGTACTTC.

The V call is TRBV4-3, the J call TRBJ2-3, with D possibly TRBD1 on 6 matching bases. Trimming pared 0 bases from V and 0 bases from J, leaving 13 bases between. The CDR3 has 17 residues. Germline V lookup: CDR1 LGHNA, CDR2 YSLEER. The CDR3: CASSQERVTGSTDTQYF. The CDR3 DNA sequence: TGCGCCAGCAGCCAAGAACGGGTGACAGGAAGCACAGATACGCAGTATTTT.

This clone was detected a few times. The chain uses TRBV7-9 and TRBJ2-7, with TRBD2 identical over 12 bases. The length of the CDR3 is 15 residues. CDR1 is SEHNR, CDR2 FQNEAQ, per germline (reference sequence). The V segment lost 5 bases and the J segment 2 bases; nucleotides outside the gene matches: 4. DNA of the CDR3: TGTGCCAGCAGCCGGACTAGCGGGGTCCCCTACGAGCAGTACTTC. Amino acid sequence: CASSRTSGVPYEQYF.

V and J are TRBV4-2 and TRBJ2-4, with 7 bases lining up with TRBD1. The junction had 11 bases not matched to a gene; V was cut back by 0 bases and J by 0 bases. Germline assignment: CDR1 LGHNA and CDR2 YNFKEQ. The CDR3 length is 19 residues. Here the CDR3 reads CASSQEGWTGPLAKNIQYF. CDR3 DNA sequence: TGTGCCAGCAGCCAAGAGGGGTGGACAGGCCCCCTAGCCAAAAACATTCAGTACTTC.

V is TRBV7-2 and J is TRBJ1-4; TRBD1 might be the D (6 bases). This CDR3 region has 14 residues. Germline assignment: CDR1 SGHTA and CDR2 FQGNSA. V was cut by 4 bases and J by 3 bases, with 9 bases left in between. CDR3 bases: TGTGCCAGCAGCTGGGGGCAAGCTAATGAAAAACTGTTTTTT. Its translation: CASSWGQANEKLFF.

This clone came up once. J is TRBJ2-7 and V is TRBV4-2; no firm D call. Germline assignment: CDR1 LGHNA and CDR2 YNFKEQ. CDR3 size: 15 residues. Between the trimmed V and J ends, which lost 1 base and 6 bases, there was a span of 16 bases. The CDR3 region has the DNA TGTGCCAGCAGCCAAGGGATGTTCCAGGAGCGCGAGCAGTACTTC. Encoded protein: CASSQGMFQEREQYF.

This clone showed up just a few times. The rearrangement uses TRBV7-2 and TRBJ1-2, with 7 positions matching TRBD1. Germline V gene data show CDR1 as SGHTA and CDR2 as FQGNSA. The CDR3 sequence is 14 residues long. With V trimmed by 2 bases and J by 9 bases, 9 bases remained unmatched. The CDR3 here is CASSLRDRRGSYTF. Written as DNA, the CDR3 is TGTGCCAGCAGCTTACGGGACAGACGGGGGAGCTACACCTTC.

The rearrangement joins TRBV3-1 (or the pseudogene TRBV3-2) to TRBJ1-2, with a weak D call TRBD1 (5 bases). Germline-derived CDR1 and CDR2 are LGHDT and YNNKEL (reference sequence). V was clipped by 3 bases and J by 4 bases, with 9 bases between them. This CDR3 has 13 amino acids. The chain's CDR3 is CASSQGGGYGYTF. CDR3 coding DNA: TGTGCCAGCAGCCAGGGGGGAGGCTATGGCTACACCTTC.

The rearrangement joins TRBV5-6 to TRBJ2-7; no reliable D call. The CDR3 sequence is 13 residues long. Germline values: CDR1 SGHDT, CDR2 YYEEEE. Trimming took 3 bases from V and 4 from J, leaving 11 bases between them. CDR3: CASSSWVGYEQYF. CDR3 bases: TGTGCCAGCAGCTCATGGGTGGGGTACGAGCAGTACTTC. The variable domain in full, with the rest retrieved from reference TRBV5-6 and TRBJ2-7, is DAGVTQSPTHLIKTRGQQVTLRCSPKSGHDTVSWYQQALGQGPQFIFQYYEEEERQRGNFPDRFSGHQFPNYSSELNVNALLLGDSALYLCASSSWVGYEQYFGPGTRLTVT.

The chain joins TRBV5-1 to TRBJ1-2, with a possible D match to TRBD1 (6 bases). V was pared by 3 bases and J by 4 bases, with 13 bases between. Germline CDR1 and CDR2: SGHRS and YFSETQ. CDR3 length: 14 amino acids. The CDR3 loop is CASSSYRDSYGYTF. CDR3 DNA sequence: TGCGCCAGCAGCTCATACAGGGATTCCTATGGCTACACCTTC.

V and J are TRBV30 and TRBJ1-5, with D maybe TRBD1 (6 bases). The ends were cut back, 0 bases at V and 3 bases at J, with 9 bases in the middle. The CDR3 runs to 14 residues. Germline CDR1 reads GTSNPN; CDR2 reads SVGIG (reference sequence). The chain's CDR3 is CAWSVDRNNQPQHF. The CDR3 nucleotides read TGTGCCTGGAGTGTGGACAGAAACAATCAGCCCCAGCATTTT.

The chain uses TRBV15 and TRBJ2-4, with a tentative D call TRBD2 (5 bases). V lost 0 bases and J 11 bases, leaving 17 bases between the germline ends. Per germline, CDR1 LNHNV and CDR2 YYDKDF (reference sequence). The CDR3 is made up of 15 amino acids. The CDR3 spells CATSRDRTGFWLQYF. In DNA, the CDR3 is TGTGCCACCAGCAGAGATCGGACTGGGTTTTGGCTTCAGTACTTC.

This clone was counted between two and nine times. The CDR3 region is CASSVQGYGNTIYF. CDR3 bases: TGCGCCAGCAGCGTACAGGGTTATGGAAACACCATATATTTT. The chain joins TRBV5-1 to TRBJ1-3, with D maybe TRBD1 (6 bases). V gave up 4 bases and J gave up 3 bases, with 11 bases separating them. The CDR3 consists of 14 residues. In germline, CDR1 is SGHRS, CDR2 YFSETQ.

The chain is built from TRBV10-3 and TRBJ2-3, with 7 bases aligning to TRBD2. The germline V gene has CDR1 ENHRY and CDR2 SYGVKD. V dropped 4 bases and J dropped 4; count of bases not matched to a gene: 2. This CDR3 has 13 amino acids. The CDR3 DNA reads TGTGCCATCAGTGGTCTAGCGGCAGATACGCAGTATTTT. As protein: CAISGLAADTQYF.

The chain carries TRBV19 and TRBJ2-2; possibly TRBD1 or TRBD2 for D (5 bases each). The V gene's germline CDR1 is LNHDA and CDR2 SQIVND (reference sequence). The V gene lost 6 bases and the J gene lost 4 bases, with 15 bases spanning the gap. The CDR3 is 15 amino acids. Here the CDR3 reads CASRTREGVTGELFF. In nucleotides, the CDR3 is TGTGCCAGTAGGACGAGGGAAGGGGTCACCGGGGAGCTGTTTTTT. The complete variable domain, with remaining parts taken from reference TRBV19 and TRBJ2-2, reads DGGITQSPKYLFRKEGQNVTLSCEQNLNHDAMYWYRQDPGQGLRLIYYSQIVNDFQKGDIAEGYSVSREKKESFPLTVTSAQKNPTAFYLCASRTREGVTGELFFGEGSRLTVL.

In its sample, this clone was seen a few times. The chain carries TRBV6-5 and TRBJ2-7, with TRBD2 matching 7 bases. V shed 8 bases, J shed 4 bases, and the junction held 14 bases outside the gene matches. Germline V CDR1 and CDR2: MNHEY, SVGAGI. This CDR3 contains 15 residues. The CDR3 DNA is TGTGCCAGCGGAAGGACAAGGGGAGGGGATTACGAGCAGTACTTC. Translation gives CASGRTRGGDYEQYF.

This clone was seen a handful of times. V is TRBV5-8 and J is TRBJ2-1, with D possibly TRBD2 on 6 matching bases. V lost 4 bases and J lost 2, with 13 bases in between. The germline V gene has CDR1 SGHTS and CDR2 YDEGEE. The CDR3 extends over 15 amino acids. The CDR3 sequence is CASSSGGIPYNEQFF. CDR3 DNA sequence: TGTGCCAGCAGCAGTGGGGGGATCCCCTACAATGAGCAGTTCTTC.

The chain combines TRBV7-9 with TRBJ2-3, with TRBD2 matching 7 bases. CDR1 and CDR2 from the germline V gene are SEHNR and FQNEAQ (reference sequence). The length of the CDR3 is 15 residues. V gave up 7 bases and J gave up 2 bases; unmatched junction bases: 9. The CDR3 sequence is CASTLKGTITDTQYF. CDR3 bases: TGTGCCAGCACCCTCAAGGGGACTATCACAGATACGCAGTATTTT. Variable domain in full (rest from reference TRBV7-9 and TRBJ2-3): DTGVSQNPRHKITKRGQNVTFRCDPISEHNRLYWYRQTLGQGPEFLTYFQNEAQLEKSRLLSDRFSAERPKGSFSTLEIQRTEQGDSAMYLCASTLKGTITDTQYFGPGTRLTVL.

The chain employs TRBV6-1 and TRBJ2-5; 7 nucleotides line up with TRBD2. Trimming cost V 2 bases and J 4 bases; bases outside gene matches: 10. This CDR3 region has 16 residues. CDR1 and CDR2 (germline): MNHNS, SASEGT. The CDR3 DNA sequence: TGTGCCAGCAGTGAAAATTTCGGACTAGTTGTAGAGACCCAGTACTTC. It specifies CASSENFGLVVETQYF.

The chain couples TRBV25-1 to TRBJ2-1, with TRBD2 matching 12 bases. Looked up from germline, CDR1 is MGHDK and CDR2 is SYGVNS. The CDR3 is 17 residues long. V was pared by 1 base and J by 7 bases, with 8 bases of the junction left unmatched. CDR3 DNA sequence: TGTGCCAGCAGTGAATGGGCTAGCGGGGGGGGACGAAATGAGCAGTTCTTC. Translated, it gives CASSEWASGGGRNEQFF.

This rearrangement joins TRBV10-2 to TRBJ1-2; 7 nucleotides agree with TRBD1. Trimming removed 10 bases from V and 3 bases from J; junction bases left unmatched: 5. Looked up from germline, CDR1 is WSHSY and CDR2 is SAAADI. The CDR3 runs 12 residues. The CDR3 loop is CATQGGYYGYTF. The CDR3 DNA is TGCGCCACCCAGGGGGGGTACTATGGCTACACCTTC.

The CDR3 DNA follows: TGTGCCAGCACCCGAGACGGAGTCTATGGCTACACCTTC. It is translated as CASTRDGVYGYTF. The chain carries TRBV21-1 and TRBJ1-2. TRBV21-1 is labeled a pseudogene. The CDR3 sequence is 13 residues long.

The chain combines TRBV25-1 with TRBJ1-1; no definite D call. CDR3 length equals 14 residues. CDR1 is MGHDK, CDR2 SYGVNS, per germline. The V and J ends lost 3 bases and 0 bases respectively, with 8 bases between them. The CDR3 region has the DNA TGTGCCAGCAGTGAGGCCGGATTGAACACTGAAGCTTTCTTT. Its protein is CASSEAGLNTEAFF. The full variable domain, its missing parts supplied by reference TRBV25-1 and TRBJ1-1, is EADIYQTPRYLVIGTGKKITLECSQTMGHDKMYWYQQDPGMELHLIHYSYGVNSTEKGDLSSESTVSRIRTEHFPLTLESARPSHTSQYLCASSEAGLNTEAFFGQGTRLTVV.

J is TRBJ2-7 and V is TRBV5-8; maybe TRBD2 (5 bases). The CDR3 is 15 amino acids. V gave up 5 bases and J gave up 3 bases, with 18 bases separating them. From germline, CDR1 is SGHTS and CDR2 YDEGEE. This CDR3 is CASREGPRGNYEQYF. CDR3 in DNA: TGTGCCAGCAGAGAAGGCCCCAGAGGGAACTACGAGCAGTACTTC.

The chain is built from TRBV19 and TRBJ2-7, with a tentative D call TRBD1 (6 bases). This CDR3 is built from 15 residues. CDR1 is LNHDA, CDR2 SQIVND, per germline (reference sequence). Trimming took off 6 bases at V and 0 bases at J, with 15 bases between the two ends. In nucleotides, the CDR3 is TGTGCCAGTAGGTCTACCGGGACACCCTCCTACGAGCAGTACTTC. Amino acid sequence: CASRSTGTPSYEQYF.